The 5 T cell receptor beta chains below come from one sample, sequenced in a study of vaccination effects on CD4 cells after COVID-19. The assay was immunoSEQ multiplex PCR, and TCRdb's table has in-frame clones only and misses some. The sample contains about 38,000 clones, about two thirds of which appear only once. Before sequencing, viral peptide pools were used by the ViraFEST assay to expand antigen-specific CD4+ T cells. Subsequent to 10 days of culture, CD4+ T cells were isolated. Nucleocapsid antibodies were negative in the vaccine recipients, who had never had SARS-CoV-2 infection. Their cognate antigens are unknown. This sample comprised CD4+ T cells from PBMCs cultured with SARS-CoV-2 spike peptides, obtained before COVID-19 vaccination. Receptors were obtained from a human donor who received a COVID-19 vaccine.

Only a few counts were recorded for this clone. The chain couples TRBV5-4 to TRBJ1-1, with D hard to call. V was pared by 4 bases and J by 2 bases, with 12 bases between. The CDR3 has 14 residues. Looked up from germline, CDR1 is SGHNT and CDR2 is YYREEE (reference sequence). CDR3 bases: TGTGCCAGCAGCATAACGTCACAAAACACTGAAGCTTTCTTT. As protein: CASSITSQNTEAFF.

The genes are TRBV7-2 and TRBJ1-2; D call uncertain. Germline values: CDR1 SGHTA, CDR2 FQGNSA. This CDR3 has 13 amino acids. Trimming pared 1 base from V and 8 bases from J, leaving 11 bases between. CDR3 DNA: TGTGCCAGCAGCTTAGGGTCGAGGTCCGGCTACACCTTC. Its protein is CASSLGSRSGYTF.

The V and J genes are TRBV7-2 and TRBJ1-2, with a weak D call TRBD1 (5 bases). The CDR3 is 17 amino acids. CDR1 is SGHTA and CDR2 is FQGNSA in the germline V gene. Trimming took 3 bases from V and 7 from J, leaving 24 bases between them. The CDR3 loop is CASSFPFPGRSRSGYTF. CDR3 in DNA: TGTGCCAGCAGCTTCCCCTTCCCGGGACGCTCAAGGAGTGGCTACACCTTC. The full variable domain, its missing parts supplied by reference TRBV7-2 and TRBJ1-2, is GAGVSQSPSNKVTEKGKDVELRCDPISGHTALYWYRQSLGQGLEFLIYFQGNSAPDKSGLPSDRFSAERTGGSVSTLTIQRTQQEDSAVYLCASSFPFPGRSRSGYTFGSGTRLTVV.

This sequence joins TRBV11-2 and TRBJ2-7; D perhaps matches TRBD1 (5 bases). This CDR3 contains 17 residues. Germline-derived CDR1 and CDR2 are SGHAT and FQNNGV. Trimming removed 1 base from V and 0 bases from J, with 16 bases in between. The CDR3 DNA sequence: TGTGCCAGCAGCTTAGCCCCTGGGCAGGGTAGCTCCTACGAGCAGTACTTC. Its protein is CASSLAPGQGSSYEQYF. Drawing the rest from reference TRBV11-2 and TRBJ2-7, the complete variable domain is EAGVAQSPRYKIIEKRQSVAFWCNPISGHATLYWYQQILGQGPKLLIQFQNNGVVDDSQLPKDRFSAERLKGVDSTLKIQPAKLEDSAVYLCASSLAPGQGSSYEQYFGPGTRLTVT.

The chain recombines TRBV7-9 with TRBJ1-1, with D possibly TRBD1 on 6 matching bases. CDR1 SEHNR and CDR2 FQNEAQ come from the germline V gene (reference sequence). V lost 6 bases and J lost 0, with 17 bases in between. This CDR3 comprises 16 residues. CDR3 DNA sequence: TGTGCCAGCAGGACACAGGGAGGGACCTTGAACACTGAAGCTTTCTTT. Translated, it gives CASRTQGGTLNTEAFF.